This entry features one TCR beta chain sequence. The sample originates from a study of cytotoxic CD8 clonotypes in ibrutinib-treated CLL. Whole-study context: Included were approximately ten relapsed/refractory and about 14 treatment-naive patients, of whom about 18 were IGHV unmutated.

Assay used: immunoSEQ multiplex PCR; TCRdb lists only in-frame clones, some missing. Of nearly 50,000 clones detected, 45% to 60% appear once; the ten largest clones hold approximately 28%. Around 1.8 micrograms of genomic DNA (from cryopreserved PBMCs) were used for TCR beta libraries. The V gene's germline CDR1 is LNHDA and CDR2 SQIVND (reference sequence). CDR3 length: 13 residues. Trimming removed 1 base from V and 4 bases from J, with 7 bases in between. This TCR derives from a human donor with chronic lymphocytic leukemia. Specimen: PBMCs, collected after 24 months of ibrutinib treatment. The chain uses TRBV19 and TRBJ2-5; maybe TRBD1 (6 bases). Here the CDR3 reads CASSIGTVETQYF. As DNA, the CDR3 is TGTGCCAGTAGTATAGGGACAGTAGAGACCCAGTACTTC. The full variable domain, its missing parts supplied by reference TRBV19 and TRBJ2-5, is DGGITQSPKYLFRKEGQNVTLSCEQNLNHDAMYWYRQDPGQGLRLIYYSQIVNDFQKGDIAEGYSVSREKKESFPLTVTSAQKNPTAFYLCASSIGTVETQYFGPGTRLLVL.